The 19 T cell receptor beta chains below come from one sample, sequenced in a study of blood T cell repertoires in COVID-19. The repertoire was sequenced with immunoSEQ multiplex PCR; TCRdb's copy has only in-frame clones and lacks some. Among some 90,000 clones, less than 75% were seen once, and the ten largest hold under 30%. Sequencing input: peripheral blood. The receptors derive from a woman aged 60-75 years in a cohort sampled during active or convalescent COVID-19.

The chain combines TRBV5-1 with TRBJ2-3, with D tentatively TRBD2 (7 bases). This CDR3 is 15 amino acids long. Germline V lookup: CDR1 SGHRS, CDR2 YFSETQ. V gave up 5 bases and J gave up 3 bases, with 16 bases separating them. CDR3 sequence reads: CASRPRGAPTDTQYF. The CDR3 nucleotides read TGCGCCAGCAGGCCCCGGGGGGCGCCGACAGATACGCAGTATTTT.

The chain combines TRBV6-5 with TRBJ1-5; D ambiguous. The CDR3 is 13 amino acids. Per germline, CDR1 MNHEY and CDR2 SVGAGI. Trimming cost V 2 bases and J 7 bases, with 9 bases left between them. The CDR3 DNA reads as TGTGCCAGCAGTTACGGGCACTCGCAGCCCCAGCATTTT. Translation gives CASSYGHSQPQHF.

V is TRBV5-1 and J is TRBJ2-5; D is uncertain. Germline CDR1 reads SGHRS; CDR2 reads YFSETQ. The V and J ends lost 7 bases and 3 bases respectively, with 16 bases between them. The CDR3 is 14 amino acids. This chain's CDR3 is CASYQVSIKETQYF. The CDR3 coding sequence is TGCGCCAGCTACCAGGTTTCAATTAAAGAGACCCAGTACTTC.

The gene calls are TRBV2 and TRBJ2-3, with 11 bases fitting TRBD2. CDR1 is SNHLY and CDR2 is FYNNEI in the germline V gene. CDR3 length: 17 amino acids. With V trimmed by 3 bases and J by 4 bases, 9 bases remained unmatched. CDR3 protein: CASSEWASGGFADTQYF. CDR3 coding DNA: TGTGCCAGCAGTGAGTGGGCTAGCGGGGGGTTCGCAGATACGCAGTATTTT. The whole variable domain, remainder taken from reference TRBV2 and TRBJ2-3, is EPEVTQTPSHQVTQMGQEVILRCVPISNHLYFYWYRQILGQKVEFLVSFYNNEISEKSEIFDDQFSVERPDGSNFTLKIRSTKLEDSAMYFCASSEWASGGFADTQYFGPGTRLTVL.

This clone was seen a few times. The rearrangement links TRBV6-6 to TRBJ1-1; TRBD1 aligns across 12 bases. With V trimmed by 4 bases and J by 7 bases, 10 bases remained unmatched. The germline V gene has CDR1 MNHNY and CDR2 SVGAGI (reference sequence). CDR3 length: 16 residues. In DNA form, the CDR3 reads TGTGCCAGCAGTTCCGGGACAGGGGGCCTAAAGGTTGAAGCTTTCTTT. Translating gives CASSSGTGGLKVEAFF.

The rearrangement links TRBV6-1 to TRBJ2-7, with 8 bases matching TRBD2. CDR1 and CDR2 (germline): MNHNS, SASEGT. V gave up 1 base and J gave up 0 bases; unmatched junction bases: 2. There are 15 residues in the CDR3. DNA for the CDR3: TGTGCCAGCAGTGAAGGACTAGCGAGCTCCTACGAGCAGTACTTC. It is translated as CASSEGLASSYEQYF.

The chain joins TRBV5-1 to TRBJ1-2, with a possible D match to TRBD1 (6 bases). CDR3 length equals 17 residues. The V end was cut by 4 bases, the J end by 2 bases, with 21 bases between. Per germline, CDR1 SGHRS and CDR2 YFSETQ. The CDR3 DNA sequence: TGCGCCAGCAGCCAACAACCCACAGGGTTCAGGAACTATGGCTACACCTTC. Amino acids: CASSQQPTGFRNYGYTF.

The chain employs TRBV11-2 and TRBJ2-7; 9 bases agree with TRBD1. The CDR3 runs 14 residues. The J segment lost 6 bases and the V segment lost 5 bases, leaving 8 bases of the junction unmatched. Germline V lookup: CDR1 SGHAT, CDR2 FQNNGV. This CDR3 is CASSVEQGAFEQYF. The CDR3 DNA is TGTGCCAGCAGCGTCGAACAGGGGGCGTTCGAGCAGTACTTC.

CDR3 loop: CASSQTIQGTHADTQYF. The CDR3 region has the DNA TGTGCCAGCAGCCAAACAATACAGGGGACACACGCAGATACGCAGTATTTT. The rearrangement uses TRBV4-2 and TRBJ2-3, with 7 bases lining up with TRBD1. Germline V gene sequence: CDR1 LGHNA, CDR2 YNFKEQ. This CDR3 has 17 residues. Trimming removed 2 bases from V and 4 bases from J; junction bases left unmatched: 12.

This chain links TRBV6-5 with TRBJ1-4; 7 bases are shared with TRBD1. This CDR3 is 15 amino acids long. CDR1 and CDR2 (germline): MNHEY, SVGAGI. V lost 4 bases and J lost 4; bases outside the gene matches: 6. DNA of the CDR3: TGTGCCAGCAGTTCAGGGGGACTGCTTAATGAAAAACTGTTTTTT. This codes for CASSSGGLLNEKLFF.

This chain links TRBV2 with TRBJ1-5; 7 bases agree with TRBD1. Trimming removed 1 base from V and 5 bases from J; junction bases left unmatched: 5. The germline gives CDR1 SNHLY, CDR2 FYNNEI. The CDR3 spans 15 residues. The CDR3 reads CASSEGQGVYQPQHF. The DNA for the CDR3 is TGTGCCAGCAGTGAAGGTCAGGGGGTGTATCAGCCCCAGCATTTT.

A word on this clone: A read error may account for a junction end that differs from germline. This chain links TRBV11-1 with TRBJ2-1, with TRBD1 matching over 7 bases. Germline CDR1 is SGHAT and CDR2 is FQDESV (reference sequence). The length of the CDR3 is 15 residues. The CDR3 nucleotides are TGTGCCAGCAGTTTAGACAGGGTGGCACATGACGAGCAGTTCTTC. Its translation is CASSLDRVAHDEQFF.

The chain employs TRBV7-3 and TRBJ2-1; TRBD1 aligns across 9 bases. J gave up 0 bases and V 5 bases, and 11 bases lay outside the gene matches. CDR3 length: 18 amino acids. Germline assignment: CDR1 SGHTA and CDR2 FQGTGA. This CDR3 is CASSKTGGLINSYNEQFF. For the CDR3, the DNA is TGTGCCAGCAGCAAAACAGGGGGCTTGATTAACTCCTACAATGAGCAGTTCTTC.

The chain is built from TRBV7-2 and TRBJ1-1; a weak D match, TRBD1 (6 bases). The length of the CDR3 is 15 residues. Germline lookup yields CDR1 SGHTA and CDR2 FQGNSA. V dropped 5 bases and J dropped 5 bases, with 18 bases sitting between them. The DNA of the CDR3 is TGTGCCAGCAGCATACAAGCAGGGGTTGGGACTGAAGCTTTCTTT. Translating gives CASSIQAGVGTEAFF.

This clone was detected a few times. The chain has TRBV9 and TRBJ1-1, with 10 bases identical to TRBD1. There are 17 residues in the CDR3. Per the germline V gene, CDR1 is SGDLS and CDR2 is YYNGEE. With 2 bases clipped from V and 4 bases from J, the junction kept 11 bases outside the gene matches. The CDR3 nucleotides are TGTGCCAGCAGCGTCACTCCGGGACAGGGGATAAGCACTGAAGCTTTCTTT. This encodes CASSVTPGQGISTEAFF.

V and J are TRBV3-1 (or the pseudogene TRBV3-2) and TRBJ1-1; D ambiguous. V lost 4 bases and J 0 bases, leaving 12 bases between the germline ends. This CDR3 region has 15 residues. Per germline, CDR1 LGHDT and CDR2 YNNKEL (reference sequence). CDR3: CASSPNSGVNTEAFF. In nucleotides, the CDR3 is TGTGCCAGCAGCCCTAATTCGGGAGTGAACACTGAAGCTTTCTTT.

The CDR3 DNA reads TGTGCCAGCTCACCACCGATCAGAAAGAACACCGGGGAGCTGTTTTTT. Protein: CASSPPIRKNTGELFF. This chain joins TRBV18 and TRBJ2-2; D is uncertain. CDR3 length equals 16 residues. From germline, CDR1 is KGHSH and CDR2 LQKENI. V was pared by 0 bases and J by 1 base, with 9 bases between.

In this sample, this clone turned up once. The V and J genes are TRBV6-4 and TRBJ1-5; tentative D call: TRBD1 (5 bases). Germline CDR1 and CDR2: MRHNA and SNTAGT. This CDR3 comprises 17 residues. The V end was cut by 6 bases, the J end by 0 bases, with 18 bases between. CDR3 in amino acids: CASSAAGGRYSNQPQHF. The CDR3 DNA reads as TGTGCCAGCAGCGCCGCCGGGGGGAGGTATAGCAATCAGCCCCAGCATTTT.

The count of this clone is one. J is TRBJ2-6 and V is TRBV27, with 7 bases matching TRBD2. V lost 6 bases to trimming and J lost 0 bases; unmatched junction nucleotides: 14. The V gene's germline CDR1 is MNHEY and CDR2 SMNVEV (reference sequence). CDR3 length: 19 residues. Here the CDR3 reads CASRGLAGPVSSGANVLTF. CDR3 nucleotides: TGTGCCAGCAGGGGCTTAGCGGGCCCGGTCAGCTCTGGGGCCAACGTCCTGACTTTC. Together with reference TRBV27 and TRBJ2-6, the CDR3 gives the full variable domain: EAQVTQNPRYLITVTGKKLTVTCSQNMNHEYMSWYRQDPGLGLRQIYYSMNVEVTDKGDVPEGYKVSRKEKRNFPLILESPSPNQTSLYFCASRGLAGPVSSGANVLTFGAGSRLTVL.